A single sample is the source of the 20 T cell receptor beta chains below, sequenced in a study of T cells expressing NK-cell markers. TCRdb re-called the 5' RACE reads; one entry per CDR3 protein, DNA not given. The data show 500,000 to 700,000 distinct CDR3 sequences, and the top ten clones hold about 3.6%. Sequenced material: blood T cells: a sorted CD56 or NKG2C T cell subset, CD4+ or CD8+ T cells, or bulk PBMC T cells (not recorded which). All receptors come from a man aged 18 to 29 in good health.

The rearrangement uses TRBV12-3 or TRBV12-4 and TRBJ1-4. The CDR3 consists of 13 residues. Here the CDR3 reads CASSYSGLEKLFF.

The V gene is TRBV13, the J gene TRBJ1-5; the D call from TCRdb, TRBD1, cannot be confirmed without DNA. The germline gives CDR1 PRHDT, CDR2 FYEKMQ (reference sequence). This CDR3 contains 17 residues. The CDR3 spells CASSFSGGEGSNQPQHF.

The rearrangement uses TRBV5-1 and TRBJ1-5. The CDR3 totals 15 residues. Germline CDR1 is SGHRS and CDR2 is YFSETQ. This CDR3 reads CASSLDGDLYQPQHF.

The CDR3 loop is CASSTTRGTDTQYF. V gene TRBV9 combines with J gene TRBJ2-3; TCRdb lists TRBD1, though no DNA is available to test this call. The CDR3 has 14 residues. Germline-derived CDR1 and CDR2 are SGDLS and YYNGEE.

The CDR3 is CASSDSLGPQETQYF. This sequence joins TRBV25-1 and TRBJ2-5; TCRdb selects TRBD2, and the lack of DNA leaves this call unchecked. This CDR3 spans 15 amino acids. Looked up from germline, CDR1 is MGHDK and CDR2 is SYGVNS.

CDR3: CAWTRLGTGELFF. This rearrangement joins TRBV30 to TRBJ2-2; the D call from TCRdb, TRBD2, cannot be confirmed without DNA. Germline V gene data show CDR1 as GTSNPN and CDR2 as SVGIG (reference sequence). CDR3 length: 13 residues.

This rearrangement joins TRBV12-3 or TRBV12-4 to TRBJ2-1. This CDR3 has 11 residues. The CDR3 spells CASSLANLEFF.

This rearrangement joins TRBV29-1 to TRBJ1-1; the TCRdb D gene call, TRBD1, has no DNA to confirm it. CDR1 is SQVTM and CDR2 is ANQGSEA in the germline V gene. CDR3 length: 13 residues. The CDR3: CSVAKRLGPEAFF.

The chain employs TRBV11-1 and TRBJ2-2; checking the TCRdb D call of TRBD1 is not possible without DNA. This CDR3 is 19 amino acids long. The germline CDR1 and CDR2 sequences are SGHAT and FQDESV (reference sequence). This CDR3 is CASSFARVIPPPNTGELFF.

The chain is built from TRBV11-2 and TRBJ2-7; TCRdb's D call, TRBD1, is unchecked because there is no DNA. The germline V gene has CDR1 SGHAT and CDR2 FQNNGV. The CDR3 totals 13 residues. CDR3 protein: CASSLGGLYEQYF.

CDR3 protein: CASSVGWRKSEAFF. The gene calls are TRBV9 and TRBJ1-1. This CDR3 is 14 amino acids long. The germline V gene has CDR1 SGDLS and CDR2 YYNGEE.

The chain combines TRBV5-6 with TRBJ1-1. The CDR3 spans 17 residues. CDR1 is SGHDT, CDR2 YYEEEE, per germline. The CDR3 protein is CASSLGFSGGSDTEAFF. The full variable domain, in which reference TRBV5-6 and TRBJ1-1 provide the parts outside the CDR3, is DAGVTQSPTHLIKTRGQQVTLRCSPKSGHDTVSWYQQALGQGPQFIFQYYEEEERQRGNFPDRFSGHQFPNYSSELNVNALLLGDSALYLCASSLGFSGGSDTEAFFGQGTRLTVV.

This chain links TRBV20-1 with TRBJ2-5. Per germline, CDR1 DFQATT and CDR2 SNEGSKA (reference sequence). The CDR3 runs to 15 residues. CDR3: CSASTPKEIQETQYF.

This chain links TRBV25-1 with TRBJ2-5; checking the TCRdb D call of TRBD2 is not possible without DNA. CDR3 size: 16 residues. CDR1 is MGHDK, CDR2 SYGVNS, per germline. The CDR3 loop reads CASSELGLLAQETQYF.

The V call is TRBV5-4, the J call TRBJ2-5. Germline assignment: CDR1 SGHNT and CDR2 YYREEE (reference sequence). The CDR3 sequence is 14 residues long. The CDR3 reads CASSLGQERETQYF.

The V call is TRBV5-1, the J call TRBJ2-5. The CDR3 loop spans 15 amino acids. Germline CDR1 reads SGHRS; CDR2 reads YFSETQ. The CDR3 protein is CASSLTHGGQETQYF.

The genes are TRBV7-2 and TRBJ2-1; without DNA, the TCRdb call of TRBD1 cannot be checked. This CDR3 region has 12 residues. Germline V CDR1 and CDR2: SGHTA, FQGNSA. CDR3 residues: CASSQPRSEQFF. The variable domain in full, with the rest retrieved from reference TRBV7-2 and TRBJ2-1, is GAGVSQSPSNKVTEKGKDVELRCDPISGHTALYWYRQSLGQGLEFLIYFQGNSAPDKSGLPSDRFSAERTGGSVSTLTIQRTQQEDSAVYLCASSQPRSEQFFGPGTRLTVL.

This rearrangement joins TRBV10-3 to TRBJ2-7. Per the germline V gene, CDR1 is ENHRY and CDR2 is SYGVKD. CDR3 length: 12 residues. The CDR3 is CAISDKGYEQYF.

The chain combines TRBV7-2 with TRBJ1-5; TCRdb calls TRBD1, which cannot be checked without DNA. The germline CDR1 and CDR2 sequences are SGHTA and FQGNSA. CDR3 length: 15 residues. CDR3 sequence: CASSIRGGGNQPQHF.

This rearrangement joins TRBV3-1 to TRBJ2-3; checking the TCRdb D call of TRBD1 is not possible without DNA. The CDR3 is made up of 16 amino acids. Germline V gene lookup returns CDR1 LGHDT and CDR2 YNNKEL (reference sequence). The CDR3 protein is CASSQDGQGRTDTQYF.